A single sample gave rise to the 27 T cell receptor beta chains below, sequenced in a study of shared clonotypes between healthy human individuals. Repertoires were generated with immunoSEQ multiplex PCR, while TCRdb's copy carries only in-frame clones and drops some. The data hold roughly 1,600,000 clones, with 97% to 99% observed a single time. Source material: naive CD4+ T cells sorted from blood. Noted subset: CD45RA+ positively selected. All receptors come from a man aged 25 to 40 in good health.

The chain has TRBV9 and TRBJ2-3; TRBD2 agrees at 11 bases. CDR1 and CDR2 (germline): SGDLS, YYNGEE. J lost 1 base, V lost 2 bases, and 15 bases had no gene match. The CDR3 contains 20 residues. CDR3 amino acids: CASSVRRETSGAYGTDTQYF. CDR3 DNA sequence: TGTGCCAGCAGCGTTCGTAGAGAGACTAGCGGGGCTTATGGCACAGATACGCAGTATTTT.

The count of this clone is one. V usage is TRBV5-1 and J usage is TRBJ1-4, with TRBD1 as a possible D gene (5 bases). The CDR3 loop spans 13 amino acids. V lost 4 bases to trimming and J lost 10 bases, with 14 bases between them. Germline V gene sequence: CDR1 SGHRS, CDR2 YFSETQ. The CDR3 nucleotides read TGCGCCAGCAGCCCGGGGGACGGACTAAAACTGTTTTTT. This encodes CASSPGDGLKLFF.

CDR3 protein: CASSLLASGNTGELFF. In DNA form, the CDR3 reads TGTGCCAGCAGCTTGTTGGCTAGCGGGAACACCGGGGAGCTGTTTTTT. The chain combines TRBV5-4 with TRBJ2-2; 7 nucleotides line up with TRBD2. Losses at the gene ends were 1 base for V and 1 base for J; bases not matched to a gene: 4. Germline V gene sequence: CDR1 SGHNT, CDR2 YYREEE (reference sequence). This CDR3 is built from 16 residues.

The chain is built from TRBV5-1 and TRBJ2-1; 9 nucleotides align to TRBD2. The CDR3 spans 16 residues. Germline CDR1 SGHRS, CDR2 YFSETQ. With V trimmed by 4 bases and J by 3 bases, 8 bases remained unmatched. CDR3 coding DNA: TGCGCCAGCAGCCCGGACCATAGCGGGAGCTACAATGAGCAGTTCTTC. This translates into CASSPDHSGSYNEQFF.

The J gene is TRBJ2-2, the V gene TRBV7-2, with no clear D. CDR1 SGHTA and CDR2 FQGNSA come from the germline V gene. CDR3 size: 15 residues. Between the trimmed V and J ends, which lost 3 bases and 1 base, there was a span of 9 bases. The CDR3 here is CASSLERWNTGELFF. CDR3 in DNA: TGTGCCAGCAGCTTGGAAAGATGGAACACCGGGGAGCTGTTTTTT.

V is TRBV7-9 and J is TRBJ2-7; 7 positions agree with TRBD2. J was trimmed by 5 bases and V by 7 bases; bases with no gene match: 8. CDR3 length: 13 residues. Per the germline V gene, CDR1 is SEHNR and CDR2 is FQNEAQ (reference sequence). CDR3 protein: CASKGGSWDEQYF. CDR3 nucleotides: TGTGCCAGCAAGGGCGGGAGCTGGGACGAGCAGTACTTC.

As for this clone: Other DNA sequences within the sample encode an identical CDR3. V gene TRBV5-1 combines with J gene TRBJ2-7; no firm D call. Trimming left V 0 bases short and J 2 bases short, with 6 bases between. The CDR3 is 13 residues long. Germline CDR1 and CDR2: SGHRS and YFSETQ. In DNA form, the CDR3 reads TGCGCCAGCAGCTTGGTAGGTACCTACGAGCAGTACTTC. Translated, it gives CASSLVGTYEQYF.

CDR3 bases: TGCGCCAGCAGCGATTCAGGGCTTTACCTGGCCGGGGAGCTGTTTTTT. Protein sequence: CASSDSGLYLAGELFF. V gene TRBV4-1 combines with J gene TRBJ2-2, with TRBD1 as a possible D gene (5 bases). In germline, CDR1 is MGHRA, CDR2 YSYEKL. The V end was cut by 5 bases, the J end by 6 bases, with 19 bases between. The CDR3 is 16 residues long.

The V call is TRBV2, the J call TRBJ2-3, with 9 nucleotides matching TRBD1. The CDR3 is 15 residues long. Germline trimming cut 5 bases from V and 2 bases from J; bases unmatched to any gene: 5. Germline V gene sequence: CDR1 SNHLY, CDR2 FYNNEI. CDR3 protein: CASSLGQGPTDTQYF. The DNA for the CDR3 is TGTGCCAGCAGTCTGGGACAGGGACCCACAGATACGCAGTATTTT.

The chain employs TRBV29-1 and TRBJ2-7, with unresolved D. CDR3 length equals 15 residues. Trimming pared 4 bases from V and 0 bases from J, leaving 16 bases between. Germline-derived CDR1 and CDR2 are SQVTM and ANQGSEA. Here the CDR3 reads CSVADRFFPSYEQYF. The CDR3 DNA is TGCAGCGTTGCGGACCGGTTCTTTCCCTCCTACGAGCAGTACTTC.

The genes are TRBV5-6 and TRBJ1-2; no clear D gene. CDR1 is SGHDT, CDR2 YYEEEE, per germline. This CDR3 contains 12 residues. Deletions cut 1 base from V and 6 bases from J, with 7 bases between. The CDR3 bases are TGTGCCAGCAGCTTGTTCGAGAATGGCTACACCTTC. Translating it yields CASSLFENGYTF.

This chain links TRBV7-3 with TRBJ2-1, with TRBD2 matching 9 bases. The germline CDR1 and CDR2 sequences are SGHTA and FQGTGA. With V trimmed by 2 bases and J by 3 bases, 5 bases remained unmatched. The CDR3 covers 16 residues. CDR3 region: CASSLQAGGGYNEQFF. The CDR3 DNA reads TGTGCCAGCAGCTTACAGGCGGGAGGGGGCTACAATGAGCAGTTCTTC.

In this sample, this clone turned up once. The chain joins TRBV27 to TRBJ2-1, with TRBD2 matching over 8 bases. The CDR3 is 16 amino acids. The junction had 15 bases not matched to a gene; V was cut back by 5 bases and J by 9 bases. In germline, CDR1 is MNHEY, CDR2 SMNVEV (reference sequence). CDR3 in amino acids: CASSRRAAGGRSEQFF. The CDR3, as DNA: TGTGCCAGCAGTCGACGTGCTGCGGGAGGTCGTAGTGAGCAGTTCTTC.

The chain combines TRBV5-4 with TRBJ1-3; D gene unclear. Germline values: CDR1 SGHNT, CDR2 YYREEE (reference sequence). This CDR3 spans 16 amino acids. V lost 1 base and J 0 bases, leaving 11 bases between the germline ends. DNA of the CDR3: TGTGCCAGCAGCTTGAACGGGGTAATCTCTGGAAACACCATATATTTT. Residues: CASSLNGVISGNTIYF.

The rearrangement links TRBV20-1 to TRBJ2-7; the D is unclear. The CDR3 runs to 11 residues. The V gene lost 4 bases and the J gene lost 5 bases, with 9 bases spanning the gap. Looked up from germline, CDR1 is DFQATT and CDR2 is SNEGSKA (reference sequence). CDR3 sequence (DNA): TGCAGTGCTAACACCGTGGACGAGCAGTACTTC. It is translated as CSANTVDEQYF.

CDR3 sequence reads: CASSIRGKQTSSYEQYF. Written as DNA, the CDR3 is TGTGCCAGTAGTATCAGAGGGAAACAAACCTCCTCCTACGAGCAGTACTTC. V usage is TRBV19 and J usage is TRBJ2-7; D is possibly TRBD2 (5 bases). The CDR3 totals 17 residues. Trimming shortened V by 3 bases and J by 0 bases, and 18 bases separated the two germline ends. Per germline, CDR1 LNHDA and CDR2 SQIVND (reference sequence).

CDR3 sequence: CASSKSQGSAGLQETQYF. The DNA for the CDR3 is TGTGCCAGCAGTAAGAGTCAGGGGTCGGCCGGCCTACAAGAGACCCAGTACTTC. The chain is built from TRBV27 and TRBJ2-5; D is possibly TRBD1 (6 bases). The germline CDR1 and CDR2 sequences are MNHEY and SMNVEV (reference sequence). The CDR3 consists of 18 residues. Between the trimmed V and J ends, which lost 5 bases and 2 bases, there was a span of 24 bases.

The CDR3 spells CASSPVWGTGELFF. CDR3 DNA: TGTGCCAGTAGTCCCGTATGGGGGACCGGGGAGCTGTTTTTT. The chain recombines TRBV19 with TRBJ2-2, with D perhaps being TRBD1 or TRBD2 (5 bases each). Germline values: CDR1 LNHDA, CDR2 SQIVND (reference sequence). There are 14 residues in the CDR3. Trimming took off 5 bases at V and 5 bases at J, with 12 bases between the two ends.

The J gene is TRBJ1-2, the V gene TRBV28; D call uncertain. CDR1 and CDR2 from the germline V gene are MDHEN and SYDVKM. V lost 9 bases to trimming and J lost 3 bases, with 11 bases between them. CDR3 size: 12 residues. The CDR3 spells CASSQLDYGYTF. The CDR3 region has the DNA TGTGCCAGTTCGCAGCTTGACTATGGCTACACCTTC.

V gene TRBV6-5 combines with J gene TRBJ1-2; TRBD1 is a possible D gene (5 bases). The CDR3 has 13 residues. Trimming removed 7 bases from V and 3 bases from J, with 12 bases in between. The germline CDR1 and CDR2 sequences are MNHEY and SVGAGI. The CDR3 is CASKGHPDYGYTF. The DNA of the CDR3 is TGTGCCAGCAAAGGACATCCAGACTATGGCTACACCTTC.

Of note for this clone: Other DNA sequences in this specimen translate into the identical CDR3. V and J are TRBV18 and TRBJ1-4; D perhaps matches TRBD1 (6 bases). The V end lost 0 bases, the J end lost 6 bases, and 8 bases lay between the germline ends. The CDR3 spans 14 residues. Germline lookup yields CDR1 KGHSH and CDR2 LQKENI. The CDR3 reads CASSPPSGDEKLFF. The CDR3 nucleotides read TGTGCCAGCTCACCACCTTCAGGGGATGAAAAACTGTTTTTT. The whole variable domain, remainder taken from reference TRBV18 and TRBJ1-4, is NAGVMQNPRHLVRRRGQEARLRCSPMKGHSHVYWYRQLPEEGLKFMVYLQKENIIDESGMPKERFSAEFPKEGPSILRIQQVVRGDSAAYFCASSPPSGDEKLFFGSGTQLSVL.

This chain uses TRBV4-3 with TRBJ2-7; no clear D. V was trimmed by 0 bases and J by 2 bases, leaving 8 bases between them. The CDR3 extends over 14 amino acids. Germline V gene data show CDR1 as LGHNA and CDR2 as YSLEER. CDR3: CASSQDGRTYEQYF. Here the CDR3 DNA reads TGCGCCAGCAGCCAAGATGGGCGAACCTACGAGCAGTACTTC.

The V call is TRBV5-1, the J call TRBJ2-2; D unresolved. V was clipped by 4 bases and J by 6 bases, with 10 bases between them. Germline V lookup: CDR1 SGHRS, CDR2 YFSETQ. This CDR3 contains 13 residues. CDR3 DNA sequence: TGCGCCAGCAGCGCAGGTGAGGCCGGGGAGCTGTTTTTT. Translated, it gives CASSAGEAGELFF.

The gene calls are TRBV5-4 and TRBJ2-7; the D gene is possibly TRBD2 (6 bases). CDR3 length: 14 residues. The germline V gene encodes CDR1 SGHNT and CDR2 YYREEE (reference sequence). The V gene lost 1 base and the J gene lost 6 bases, with 14 bases spanning the gap. The CDR3 is CASSLTSRTGEQYF. The CDR3 bases are TGTGCCAGCAGCTTGACTAGCAGGACTGGCGAGCAGTACTTC.

This CDR3 is CASSLITGNTGELFF. CDR3 sequence (DNA): TGTGCCAGCAGCTTAATAACAGGGAACACCGGGGAGCTGTTTTTT. V and J are TRBV5-4 and TRBJ2-2, with a tentative D call TRBD1 (5 bases). The germline gives CDR1 SGHNT, CDR2 YYREEE (reference sequence). V was shortened by 2 bases and J by 1 base, with 9 bases between the two germline ends. This CDR3 has 15 amino acids.

The V call is TRBV5-1, the J call TRBJ2-2; TRBD2 matches 10 bases. Losses at the gene ends were 1 base for V and 6 bases for J; bases not matched to a gene: 6. The CDR3 runs 16 residues. Looked up from germline, CDR1 is SGHRS and CDR2 is YFSETQ. For the CDR3, the DNA is TGCGCCAGCAGCTTGCGGTCTAGCGGGAGTCCCGGGGAGCTGTTTTTT. Translated, it gives CASSLRSSGSPGELFF.

V and J are TRBV19 and TRBJ2-7, with D unclear. The CDR3 is 12 residues long. CDR1 LNHDA and CDR2 SQIVND come from the germline V gene (reference sequence). V was clipped by 1 base and J by 6 bases, with 7 bases between them. CDR3 nucleotide sequence: TGTGCCAGTAGTATAGCGGATGGCGAGCAGTACTTC. It codes for CASSIADGEQYF.